The next 21 T cell receptor beta chains were all read from a single sample in a study of beta chain features in type 1 diabetes. Isolated RNA was reverse transcribed in full, so expressed TCRB transcripts were sequenced. The assay was immunoSEQ multiplex PCR, and TCRdb's table has in-frame clones only and misses some. Among a few hundred thousand clones listed, approximately 14% were seen once. The sequenced sample was naive CD4+ T cells from blood. These receptors were collected from a man younger than 40 in good health.

This chain joins TRBV7-2 and TRBJ2-3; maybe TRBD1 (5 bases). CDR1 and CDR2 from the germline V gene are SGHTA and FQGNSA. CDR3 size: 16 residues. V shed 5 bases and J shed 8 bases, with 23 bases lying between them. The CDR3 loop is CASSPPQGRVMGTQYF. CDR3 bases: TGTGCCAGCAGCCCCCCGCAGGGCCGGGTTATGGGTACGCAGTATTTT.

This clone was seen more than once but under ten times. The same CDR3 is also encoded by other DNA sequences in this sample. This sequence joins TRBV6-5 and TRBJ2-7; tentatively, D is TRBD1 or TRBD2 (5 bases each). The CDR3 covers 13 residues. V lost 3 bases to trimming and J lost 0 bases, with 6 bases between them. Germline CDR1 reads MNHEY; CDR2 reads SVGAGI. CDR3 region: CASSYGGSYEQYF. The CDR3 DNA reads TGTGCCAGCAGTTATGGGGGCTCCTACGAGCAGTACTTC.

The rearrangement links TRBV11-3 to TRBJ2-1, with TRBD1 matching 9 bases. Trimming cost V 2 bases and J 8 bases; bases outside gene matches: 19. This CDR3 is built from 19 residues. Germline V CDR1 and CDR2: SGHNT, YENEEA. CDR3 residues: CASSLSHLGQGHLRDEQFF. For the CDR3, the DNA is TGTGCCAGCAGCTTATCCCACCTGGGACAGGGTCACTTACGCGATGAGCAGTTCTTC.

The chain couples TRBV27 to TRBJ2-1; 9 positions match TRBD2. This CDR3 has 14 residues. The ends lost 3 bases at V and 4 bases at J; junction bases unmatched: 1. Germline values: CDR1 MNHEY, CDR2 SMNVEV (reference sequence). This CDR3 reads CASSFSGRYNEQFF. CDR3 bases: TGTGCCAGCAGTTTTAGCGGGAGATACAATGAGCAGTTCTTC.

This chain joins TRBV12-5 and TRBJ2-7, with TRBD1 matching over 7 bases. V gave up 0 bases and J gave up 0 bases; unmatched junction bases: 11. The germline gives CDR1 LGHNT, CDR2 FRNRAP. The CDR3 totals 18 residues. Here the CDR3 reads CASGLVRDSLANSYEQYF. DNA for the CDR3: TGTGCTAGTGGTTTGGTGAGGGACAGCTTAGCTAACTCCTACGAGCAGTACTTC.

V usage is TRBV7-6 and J usage is TRBJ2-1, with 10 bases lining up with TRBD2. V lost 5 bases, J lost 7 bases, and 11 bases stayed unmatched. The CDR3 has 16 amino acids. CDR1 is SGHVS, CDR2 FNYEAQ, per germline. CDR3 bases: TGTGCCAGCAGCGTTTCCAGCGGGAGGGCCGGAAATGAGCAGTTCTTC. This encodes CASSVSSGRAGNEQFF. Full variable domain (outside the CDR3, taken from reference TRBV7-6 and TRBJ2-1): GAGVSQSPRYKVTKRGQDVALRCDPISGHVSLYWYRQALGQGPEFLTYFNYEAQQDKSGLPNDRFSAERPEGSISTLTIQRTEQRDSAMYRCASSVSSGRAGNEQFFGPGTRLTVL.

This clone turned up a few times. The V gene is TRBV11-2, the J gene TRBJ2-4; 7 positions agree with TRBD1. Germline trimming cut 6 bases from V and 0 bases from J; bases unmatched to any gene: 8. CDR1 is SGHAT and CDR2 is FQNNGV in the germline V gene. The CDR3 runs 16 residues. CDR3 nucleotide sequence: TGTGCCAGCAGTCCCCGGGGACAGCTAGCCAAAAACATTCAGTACTTC. This codes for CASSPRGQLAKNIQYF.

Only a few counts were recorded for this clone. Other DNA sequences of this sample code for an identical CDR3. The CDR3 bases are TGCAGCGTTGCAGCGGGTCAAGAGACCCAGTACTTC. It encodes CSVAAGQETQYF. The gene calls are TRBV29-1 and TRBJ2-5; D possibly corresponds to TRBD2 (6 bases). V lost 4 bases to trimming and J lost 2 bases, with 8 bases between them. There are 12 residues in the CDR3. Germline assignment: CDR1 SQVTM and CDR2 ANQGSEA.

The genes are TRBV7-2 and TRBJ1-1; D perhaps matches TRBD1 (6 bases). This CDR3 is 14 amino acids long. Germline CDR1 SGHTA, CDR2 FQGNSA. Deletions cut 5 bases from V and 5 bases from J, with 15 bases between. CDR3 coding DNA: TGTGCCAGCAGCGCGGCACAGGGTGGAACTGAAGCTTTCTTT. Its translation: CASSAAQGGTEAFF.

The V call is TRBV29-1, the J call TRBJ1-4, with D unresolved. Germline CDR1 SQVTM, CDR2 ANQGSEA. Trimming removed 4 bases at V and 0 bases at J, with 6 bases between. The CDR3 has 13 amino acids. The CDR3 nucleotides are TGCAGCGTTGCGGGATCAACTAATGAAAAACTGTTTTTT. The encoded protein is CSVAGSTNEKLFF.

This sequence joins TRBV10-3 and TRBJ2-5; 7 bases match TRBD2. The germline CDR1 and CDR2 sequences are ENHRY and SYGVKD. The CDR3 spans 15 residues. V was clipped by 3 bases and J by 2 bases; unmatched bases: 6. The CDR3 sequence is CAISEPRGVQETQYF. The CDR3 region has the DNA TGTGCCATCAGTGAACCCCGGGGGGTACAAGAGACCCAGTACTTC.

This clone was counted only a few times. The chain links TRBV15 to TRBJ2-5; D assignment may be TRBD1 or TRBD2 (5 bases each). Trimming shortened V by 0 bases and J by 7 bases, and 15 bases separated the two germline ends. Germline-derived CDR1 and CDR2 are LNHNV and YYDKDF (reference sequence). The CDR3 contains 15 residues. CDR3 amino acids: CATSRDETARGTQYF. CDR3 DNA sequence: TGTGCCACCAGCAGAGATGAGACGGCGAGGGGGACCCAGTACTTC.

V usage is TRBV7-9 and J usage is TRBJ2-7; TRBD2 matches at 12 bases. V lost 5 bases and J lost 4; bases outside the gene matches: 3. The CDR3 is 14 residues long. Germline CDR1 and CDR2: SEHNR and FQNEAQ (reference sequence). CDR3 amino acids: CASSHGTSGYEQYV. CDR3 in DNA: TGTGCCAGCAGCCATGGGACTAGCGGGTACGAGCAGTACGTC.

This CDR3 is CASSIGGTSQETQYF. For the CDR3, the DNA is TGTGCCAGTAGTATAGGGGGGACTAGCCAAGAGACCCAGTACTTC. The chain is built from TRBV19 and TRBJ2-5, with 8 bases identical to TRBD2. V lost 1 base and J lost 1; bases outside the gene matches: 2. Germline lookup yields CDR1 LNHDA and CDR2 SQIVND (reference sequence). CDR3 length: 15 residues.

This clone was recorded once. The chain uses TRBV9 and TRBJ2-5; D perhaps matches TRBD2 (6 bases). CDR1 is SGDLS and CDR2 is YYNGEE in the germline V gene. The V and J ends lost 1 base and 4 bases respectively, with 11 bases between them. The CDR3 covers 14 residues. CDR3 loop: CASSVPGEGETQYF. In nucleotides, the CDR3 is TGTGCCAGCAGCGTACCGGGGGAAGGAGAGACCCAGTACTTC.

This clone was seen only a few times. The chain has TRBV28 and TRBJ2-3; D not certain. The CDR3 runs 14 residues. V shed 6 bases and J shed 2 bases, with 12 bases lying between them. Germline V CDR1 and CDR2: MDHEN, SYDVKM. The CDR3 reads CASSPAAVTDTQYF. DNA of the CDR3: TGTGCCAGCAGCCCGGCGGCGGTCACAGATACGCAGTATTTT. Looking up the rest from reference TRBV28 and TRBJ2-3 gives the full variable domain: DVKVTQSSRYLVKRTGEKVFLECVQDMDHENMFWYRQDPGLGLRLIYFSYDVKMKEKGDIPEGYSVSREKKERFSLILESASTNQTSMYLCASSPAAVTDTQYFGPGTRLTVL.

V is TRBV7-6 and J is TRBJ2-7, with TRBD2 identical over 13 bases. The CDR3 length is 20 residues. V dropped 1 base and J dropped 5; count of bases not matched to a gene: 17. Per germline, CDR1 SGHVS and CDR2 FNYEAQ. This CDR3 is CASSLGAGMGLAGLRDEQYV. In DNA, the CDR3 is TGTGCCAGCAGCTTAGGGGCCGGGATGGGACTAGCGGGACTTCGCGACGAGCAGTACGTC.

The chain is built from TRBV29-1 and TRBJ1-2; tentatively, D is TRBD1 (6 bases). Trimming removed 6 bases at V and 5 bases at J, with 19 bases between. Germline values: CDR1 SQVTM, CDR2 ANQGSEA. This CDR3 comprises 14 residues. The CDR3 nucleotides are TGCAGCGTGACTACAGGGTCCAATTATTATGGCTACACCTTC. Amino acids: CSVTTGSNYYGYTF.

This clone was seen more than once but under ten times. The chain joins TRBV5-4 to TRBJ2-1; D is undetermined. V was clipped by 5 bases and J by 5 bases, with 14 bases between them. The CDR3 is 14 residues long. Germline V gene sequence: CDR1 SGHNT, CDR2 YYREEE (reference sequence). The CDR3 sequence: CASRIVASNNEQFF. DNA for the CDR3: TGTGCCAGCAGGATAGTGGCCAGTAACAATGAGCAGTTCTTC.

This clone occurred a few times. The chain couples TRBV15 to TRBJ2-5, with D perhaps TRBD2 (5 bases). The V and J ends lost 2 bases and 3 bases respectively, with 13 bases between them. The CDR3 contains 15 residues. Germline V gene data show CDR1 as LNHNV and CDR2 as YYDKDF (reference sequence). The CDR3 nucleotides read TGTGCCACCAGCAGACGAGCGGAACCCGAAGAGACCCAGTACTTC. The encoded protein is CATSRRAEPEETQYF.

This clone was counted between two and nine times. Other DNA sequences in this specimen translate into the identical CDR3. The gene calls are TRBV10-3 and TRBJ1-1; D remains ambiguous. This CDR3 contains 13 residues. Deletions cut 4 bases from V and 0 bases from J, with 6 bases between. Per the germline V gene, CDR1 is ENHRY and CDR2 is SYGVKD. CDR3 sequence: CAISGQMNTEAFF. The DNA of the CDR3 is TGTGCCATCAGTGGCCAGATGAACACTGAAGCTTTCTTT.